Listed here are 22 T cell receptor beta chains from one sample, sequenced in a study of response to subunit inactivated influenza vaccine. TCRdb used MiXCR to reprocess the RT-PCR reads, holding one entry per CDR3 protein. The table records around 520,000 distinct CDR3 sequences, 12% of them present only once. The input for sequencing was PBMCs from blood, taken on the day of vaccination. All receptors derive from a middle-aged man who received an inactivated influenza vaccine.

At least ten counts were recorded for this clonotype. V usage is TRBV28 and J usage is TRBJ2-7; 8 bases align to TRBD2. With 3 bases clipped from V and 2 bases from J, the junction kept 3 bases outside the gene matches. The CDR3 length is 14 residues. Per the germline V gene, CDR1 is MDHEN and CDR2 is SYDVKM. CDR3 protein: CASSFGGAAYEQYF. The CDR3 DNA is TGTGCCAGCAGTTTCGGGGGGGCTGCCTACGAGCAGTACTTC.

A few counts support this clonotype. The genes are TRBV7-6 and TRBJ1-5, with D possibly TRBD1 on 6 matching bases. Trimming removed 3 bases from V and 4 bases from J, with 10 bases in between. CDR1 SGHVS and CDR2 FNYEAQ come from the germline V gene. This CDR3 is 14 amino acids long. CDR3 amino acids: CASSFWGPNQPQHF. The CDR3 region has the DNA TGTGCCAGCAGCTTCTGGGGGCCAAATCAGCCCCAGCATTTT.

This clonotype was detected a few times. The chain uses TRBV6-4 and TRBJ2-3; either TRBD1 or TRBD2 may supply D (7 bases each). The CDR3 length is 15 residues. From germline, CDR1 is MRHNA and CDR2 SNTAGT. The V end was cut by 4 bases, the J end by 3 bases, with 14 bases between. The CDR3 bases are TGTGCCAGCAGTGCCCAGGGGGGAGGGACAGATACGCAGTATTTT. The encoded protein is CASSAQGGGTDTQYF.

The sample holds many counts of this clonotype. V is TRBV4-3 and J is TRBJ2-1; D uncertain. V was pared by 5 bases and J by 1 base, with 12 bases between. The CDR3 is made up of 15 amino acids. CDR1 LGHNA and CDR2 YSLEER come from the germline V gene. In DNA form, the CDR3 reads TGCGCCAGCAGCGGATACCGGGCGTCCTACAATGAGCAGTTCTTC. It specifies CASSGYRASYNEQFF.

This clonotype occurred a few times. The V gene is TRBV29-1, the J gene TRBJ2-5, with 10 bases that match TRBD2. Germline assignment: CDR1 SQVTM and CDR2 ANQGSEA. V was pared by 4 bases and J by 2 bases, with 7 bases of the junction left unmatched. The CDR3 is 15 amino acids. The CDR3 DNA sequence: TGCAGCGTTGTTCCCCTACTAGCGGGACAAGAGACCCAGTACTTC. It codes for CSVVPLLAGQETQYF.

This clonotype was detected many times. V and J are TRBV3-1 and TRBJ1-1; D may be TRBD1 (6 bases). Trimming left V 4 bases short and J 8 bases short, with 17 bases between. The length of the CDR3 is 14 residues. Germline lookup yields CDR1 LGHDT and CDR2 YNNKEL (reference sequence). The CDR3 is CASSPTGSSLEAFF. The CDR3, as DNA: TGTGCCAGCAGCCCAACAGGGTCGTCCCTGGAAGCTTTCTTT.

V gene TRBV2 combines with J gene TRBJ1-5; no definite D call. Trimming took 2 bases from V and 4 from J, leaving 6 bases between them. The CDR3 contains 13 residues. The V gene's germline CDR1 is SNHLY and CDR2 FYNNEI. The CDR3 sequence is CASSERRNQPQHF. As DNA, the CDR3 is TGTGCCAGCAGTGAACGTAGGAATCAGCCCCAGCATTTT.

This clonotype was observed a few times. This rearrangement joins TRBV20-1 to TRBJ2-6; D not certain. Germline CDR1 DFQATT, CDR2 SNEGSKA (reference sequence). Deletions cut 2 bases from V and 0 bases from J, with 5 bases between. The CDR3 sequence is 14 residues long. CDR3 amino acids: CSARMASGANVLTF. The CDR3 region has the DNA TGCAGTGCTAGAATGGCCTCTGGGGCCAACGTCCTGACTTTC.

The chain has TRBV20-1 and TRBJ2-3; D is possibly TRBD1 (6 bases). There are 16 residues in the CDR3. Germline-derived CDR1 and CDR2 are DFQATT and SNEGSKA (reference sequence). V was clipped by 6 bases and J by 1 base, with 20 bases between them. The CDR3 DNA reads as TGCAGTGCGACTCCTCCACAGGGATTCGGCACAGATACGCAGTATTTT. Amino acid sequence: CSATPPQGFGTDTQYF.

This clonotype was detected a few times. The rearrangement joins TRBV5-1 to TRBJ1-5; D ambiguous. Germline CDR1 and CDR2: SGHRS and YFSETQ. This CDR3 has 15 amino acids. With 4 bases removed from V and 7 bases from J, the gap between germline ends came to 18 bases. CDR3 in amino acids: CASSPAGLRGQPQHF. CDR3 sequence (DNA): TGCGCCAGCAGCCCGGCCGGCCTTCGGGGACAGCCCCAGCATTTT.

In this sample, this clonotype turned up many times. V gene TRBV12-3 or TRBV12-4 combines with J gene TRBJ1-3; D is unclear. The CDR3 spans 15 residues. Trimming pared 3 bases from V and 0 bases from J, leaving 9 bases between. The CDR3 sequence: CASSFRSFSGNTIYF. The CDR3 DNA reads TGTGCCAGCAGTTTCCGGTCTTTCTCTGGAAACACCATATATTTT.

The rearrangement uses TRBV20-1 and TRBJ2-7, with a weak D call TRBD1 (7 bases). The V gene's germline CDR1 is DFQATT and CDR2 SNEGSKA (reference sequence). The CDR3 is made up of 12 amino acids. V shed 2 bases and J shed 7 bases, with 12 bases lying between them. The CDR3 DNA reads TGCAGTGCTAGAACAGGGGCGGGGGAGCAGTACTTC. It yields the protein CSARTGAGEQYF.

The chain couples TRBV7-8 to TRBJ2-1, with D unclear. The germline gives CDR1 SGHVS, CDR2 FQNEAQ. The CDR3 contains 14 residues. V was pared by 7 bases and J by 6 bases, with 16 bases between. CDR3 in amino acids: CASIQGRFGNEQFF. The CDR3 coding sequence is TGTGCCAGCATCCAAGGGCGATTTGGCAATGAGCAGTTCTTC.

About this clonotype: A junction boundary mismatches the germline segment, possibly from a read error. V usage is TRBV7-2 and J usage is TRBJ2-3; D gene uncertain. Germline V gene lookup returns CDR1 SGHTA and CDR2 FQGNSA. The CDR3 sequence is 15 residues long. For the CDR3, the DNA is TGTGCCAGCAGCTTAGTTTCTCTGGGTCCAGATACGCTGTATTTT. This sequence encodes CASSLVSLGPDTLYF. The full variable domain, with the rest looked up from reference TRBV7-2 and TRBJ2-3, is GAGVSQSPSNKVTEKGKDVELRCDPISGHTALYWYRQSLGQGLEFLIYFQGNSAPDKSGLPSDRFSAERTGGSVSTLTIQRTQQEDSAVYLCASSLVSLGPDTLYFGPGTRLTVL.

The chain links TRBV3-1 to TRBJ2-7; TRBD2 matches 8 bases. This CDR3 contains 16 residues. Germline values: CDR1 LGHDT, CDR2 YNNKEL (reference sequence). After removal of 0 bases from V and 4 bases from J, the junction contained 8 bases not matched to a gene. The CDR3 region has the DNA TGTGCCAGCAGCCAAGATGAAGGACTAGCTTTATACGAGCAGTACTTC. This translates into CASSQDEGLALYEQYF.

The chain uses TRBV18 and TRBJ2-7, with 8 bases fitting TRBD2. The CDR3 loop spans 12 amino acids. CDR1 is KGHSH and CDR2 is LQKENI in the germline V gene. Trimming cost V 3 bases and J 9 bases; bases outside gene matches: 4. The CDR3 loop reads CASSPREGWQYF. The CDR3 nucleotides are TGTGCCAGCTCACCTCGGGAGGGCTGGCAGTACTTC.

In this sample, this clonotype turned up a few times. This chain joins TRBV20-1 and TRBJ1-4, with unresolved D. V lost 1 base, J lost 7 bases, and 16 bases lay in between. Germline CDR1 and CDR2: DFQATT and SNEGSKA (reference sequence). The CDR3 has 15 amino acids. This chain's CDR3 is CSARAVERDGEKLFF. CDR3 coding DNA: TGCAGTGCTAGAGCCGTAGAGAGGGATGGTGAAAAACTGTTTTTT.

This clonotype was seen only a few times. The rearrangement links TRBV9 to TRBJ2-2; TRBD2 is a possible D gene (6 bases). Trimming stripped 3 bases from V and 5 bases from J, with 14 bases between. CDR1 is SGDLS, CDR2 YYNGEE, per germline. The CDR3 is 15 residues long. The DNA of the CDR3 is TGTGCCAGCAGCGCCGCGGGATCCCATACCGGGGAGCTGTTTTTT. This gives the protein CASSAAGSHTGELFF.

Only a few counts were recorded for this clonotype. The rearrangement joins TRBV24-1 to TRBJ2-1; 10 nucleotides align to TRBD2. The CDR3 has 17 amino acids. CDR1 is KGHDR and CDR2 is SFDVKD in the germline V gene. V was clipped by 4 bases and J by 3 bases; unmatched bases: 8. CDR3 protein: CATSDATTSGHYNEQFF. The CDR3, as DNA: TGTGCCACCAGTGACGCAACGACTAGCGGGCACTACAATGAGCAGTTCTTC.

The rearrangement joins TRBV6-5 to TRBJ1-3; D call uncertain. V was cut by 0 bases and J by 0 bases, with 12 bases left in between. Germline CDR1 reads MNHEY; CDR2 reads SVGAGI. The CDR3 has 17 amino acids. The CDR3 DNA is TGTGCCAGCAGTTACTCCTTCCAGCCCTTCTCTGGAAACACCATATATTTT. This codes for CASSYSFQPFSGNTIYF.

This clonotype was seen a few times. The gene calls are TRBV15 and TRBJ2-4, with 7 nucleotides matching TRBD1. In germline, CDR1 is LNHNV, CDR2 YYDKDF (reference sequence). CDR3 size: 16 residues. V was pared by 1 base and J by 0 bases, with 3 bases of the junction left unmatched. CDR3 sequence reads: CATSRGDSLAKNIQYF. For the CDR3, the DNA is TGTGCCACCAGCAGAGGGGACAGTCTAGCCAAAAACATTCAGTACTTC.

This clonotype has just a few counts. This chain links TRBV4-3 with TRBJ2-7, with D uncertain. Trimming stripped 1 base from V and 6 bases from J, with 10 bases between. The germline gives CDR1 LGHNA, CDR2 YSLEER. The CDR3 is 13 residues long. CDR3 protein: CASSQGLSVEQYF. The CDR3 nucleotides are TGCGCCAGCAGCCAAGGTTTAAGCGTCGAGCAGTACTTC.